This T cell receptor beta chain appears in the sequencing data of a study of beta chain features in type 1 diabetes. Regarding the study as a whole: Type 1 diabetes patients had TCRB CDR3s that were shorter (moderately but significantly so) in all four CD4+ subsets.

Germline CDR1 reads SQVTM; CDR2 reads ANQGSEA. The V gene end was trimmed by 7 bases and the J gene end by 4 bases; junction bases not matched to a gene: 8. The CDR3 consists of 16 residues. Regarding this clone: Antigen unknown.

What was sequenced were expressed TCRB transcripts, since all of the isolated RNA had been reverse transcribed. Using immunoSEQ multiplex PCR, the repertoire was profiled, and TCRdb retains in-frame clones only, with some absent. The table lists about 260,000 clones, about 24% of them singletons. The TCR originated in a woman aged 25 to 39 with type 1 diabetes. The rearrangement uses TRBV29-1 and TRBJ2-2; 14 bases agree with TRBD2. The sequenced sample consisted of naive CD4+ T cells from blood. The CDR3 DNA reads TGCAGCGCGACTAGCGGGAGGGCCGAGGGCACCGGGGAGCTGTTTTTT. Translated: CSATSGRAEGTGELFF.